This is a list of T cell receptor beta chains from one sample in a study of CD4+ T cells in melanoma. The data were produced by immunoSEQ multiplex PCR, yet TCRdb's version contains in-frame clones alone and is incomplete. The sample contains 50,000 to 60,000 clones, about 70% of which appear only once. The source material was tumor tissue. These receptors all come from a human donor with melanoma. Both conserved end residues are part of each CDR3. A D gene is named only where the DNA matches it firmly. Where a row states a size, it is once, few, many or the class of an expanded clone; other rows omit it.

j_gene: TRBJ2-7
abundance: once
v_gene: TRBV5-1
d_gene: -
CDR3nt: TGCGCCAGCAGCGTGGGACAAAACTACGAGCAGTACTTC
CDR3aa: CASSVGQNYEQYF

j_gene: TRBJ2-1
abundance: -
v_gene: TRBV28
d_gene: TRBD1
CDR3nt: TGTGCCAGCAGCCCACGACAGGGGGCGTACAATGAGCAGTTCTTC
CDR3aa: CASSPRQGAYNEQFF

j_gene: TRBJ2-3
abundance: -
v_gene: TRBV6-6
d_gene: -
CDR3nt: TGTGCCAGCGGGTCAGATACGCAGTATTTT
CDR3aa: CASGSDTQYF

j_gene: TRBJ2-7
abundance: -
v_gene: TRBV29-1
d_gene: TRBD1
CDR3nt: TGCAGCGTTTCGACGGGACAGGTCGCCTACGAGCAGTACTTC
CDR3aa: CSVSTGQVAYEQYF

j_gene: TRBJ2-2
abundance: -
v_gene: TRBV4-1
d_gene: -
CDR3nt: TGCGCCAGCAGTCTTCGGGTCTGGGACACCGGGGAGCTGTTTTTT
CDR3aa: CASSLRVWDTGELFF

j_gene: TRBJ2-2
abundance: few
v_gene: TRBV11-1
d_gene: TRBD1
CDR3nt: TGTGCCAGCATCGACAGGGGACCGAACACCGGGGAGCTGTTTTTT
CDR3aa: CASIDRGPNTGELFF

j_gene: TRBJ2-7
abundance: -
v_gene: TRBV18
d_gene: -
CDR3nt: TGTGCCAGCTCACGGCAGGAAAGCTACGAGCAGTACTTC
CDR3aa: CASSRQESYEQYF

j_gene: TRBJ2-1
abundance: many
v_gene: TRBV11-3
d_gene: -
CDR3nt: TGTGCCAGCAGCTTCCAGGGCGACTACAATGAGCAGTTCTTC
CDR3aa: CASSFQGDYNEQFF

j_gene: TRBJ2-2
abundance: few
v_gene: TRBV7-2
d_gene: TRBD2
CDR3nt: TGTGCCAGCAGCTTAAGGCGGCGGGGGGGCCCCCACACCGGGGAGCTGTTTTTT
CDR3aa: CASSLRRRGGPHTGELFF

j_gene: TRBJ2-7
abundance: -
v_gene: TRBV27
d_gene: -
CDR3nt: TGTGCCAGCAGAAAAATTGGGGGCTACGAGCAGTACTTC
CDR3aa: CASRKIGGYEQYF

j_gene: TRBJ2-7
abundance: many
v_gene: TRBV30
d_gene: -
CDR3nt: TGTGCCTACAGGGACGGCTACGAGCAGTACTTC
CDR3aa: CAYRDGYEQYF

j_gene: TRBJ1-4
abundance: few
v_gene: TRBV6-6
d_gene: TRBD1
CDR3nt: TGTGCCAGCAGTTTTAGACAGGGCTTAAAAGAAAAACTGTTTTTT
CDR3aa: CASSFRQGLKEKLFF

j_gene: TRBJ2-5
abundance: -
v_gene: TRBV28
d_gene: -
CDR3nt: TGTGCCAGCAGTAGGGCCGGGACCCCTGGGCACCAAGAGACCCAGTACTTC
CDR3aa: CASSRAGTPGHQETQYF

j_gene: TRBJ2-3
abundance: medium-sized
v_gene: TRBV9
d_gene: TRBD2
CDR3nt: TGTGCCAGCAGCGGGACTAGCGGGGCCACAGATACGCAGTATTTT
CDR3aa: CASSGTSGATDTQYF

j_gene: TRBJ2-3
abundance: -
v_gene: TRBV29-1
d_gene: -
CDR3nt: TGCAGCGTTTCTGGACATACAGCAGATACGCAGTATTTT
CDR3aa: CSVSGHTADTQYF

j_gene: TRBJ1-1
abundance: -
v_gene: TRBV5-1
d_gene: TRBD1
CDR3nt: TGCGCCAGCAGCTTGGGGGAGGGGGCCGTCACTGAAGCTTTCTTT
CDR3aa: CASSLGEGAVTEAFF

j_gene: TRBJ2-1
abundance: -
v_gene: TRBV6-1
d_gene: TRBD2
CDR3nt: TGTGCCACCCGTGGACAGCGGGGGGGCAATGAGCAGTTCTTC
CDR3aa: CATRGQRGGNEQFF

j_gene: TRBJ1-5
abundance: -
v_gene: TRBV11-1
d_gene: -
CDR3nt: TGTGCCAGCAGCTCGGGCAGAACGGATAGCAATCAGCCCCAGCATTTT
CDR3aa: CASSSGRTDSNQPQHF

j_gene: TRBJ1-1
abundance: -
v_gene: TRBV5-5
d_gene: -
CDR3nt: TGTGCCAGCAGCTTGCCAGGGGCCACTGAAGCTTTCTTT
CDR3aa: CASSLPGATEAFF

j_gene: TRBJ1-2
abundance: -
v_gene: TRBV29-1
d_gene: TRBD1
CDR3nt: TGCAGCGTCGAAGGATATACCCACAGGGGTAACTATGGCTACACCTTC
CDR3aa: CSVEGYTHRGNYGYTF

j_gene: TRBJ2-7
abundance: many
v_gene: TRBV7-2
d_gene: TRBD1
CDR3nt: TGTGCCAGCAGCTTCGGACAGGCGATCTCCTACGAGCAGTACTTC
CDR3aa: CASSFGQAISYEQYF

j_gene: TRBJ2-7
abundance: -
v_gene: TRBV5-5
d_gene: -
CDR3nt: TGTGCCAGCAGCTTATCTACAGATTCCTACGAGCAGTACTTC
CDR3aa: CASSLSTDSYEQYF

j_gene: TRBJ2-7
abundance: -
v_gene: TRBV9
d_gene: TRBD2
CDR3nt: TGTGCCAGCAGCGCCACTAGCGGGGGGGCTTACGAGCAGTACTTC
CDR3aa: CASSATSGGAYEQYF